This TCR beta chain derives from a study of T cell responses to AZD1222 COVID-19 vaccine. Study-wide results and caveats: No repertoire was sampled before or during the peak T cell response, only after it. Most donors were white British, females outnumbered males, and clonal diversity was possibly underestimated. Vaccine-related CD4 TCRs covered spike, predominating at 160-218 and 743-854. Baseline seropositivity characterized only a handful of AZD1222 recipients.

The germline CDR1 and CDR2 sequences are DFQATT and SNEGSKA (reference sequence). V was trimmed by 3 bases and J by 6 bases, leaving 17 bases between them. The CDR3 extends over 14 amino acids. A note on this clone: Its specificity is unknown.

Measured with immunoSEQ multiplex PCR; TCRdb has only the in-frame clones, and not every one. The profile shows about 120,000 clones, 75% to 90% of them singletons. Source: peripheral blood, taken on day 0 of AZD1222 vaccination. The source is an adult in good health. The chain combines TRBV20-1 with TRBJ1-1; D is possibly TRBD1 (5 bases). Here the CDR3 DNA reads TGCAGTGCTAGTACAACAGGAATTGTTCCTGAAGCTTTCTTT. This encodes CSASTTGIVPEAFF.